This T cell receptor beta chain stems from a study of blood T cell repertoires in COVID-19. The J segment lost 7 bases and the V segment lost 4 bases, leaving 8 bases of the junction unmatched. There are 13 residues in the CDR3. Germline lookup yields CDR1 SGHNT and CDR2 YYREEE (reference sequence). Source study methods: Reference gene primer amplification gave estimated nucleated cell counts. TCRdb's table, derived via immunoSEQ multiplex PCR, lists solely in-frame clones and lacks some. V and J calls and clone size are those listed in that table; D and trimming were worked out from the DNA. The profile shows approximately 90,000 clones, around 79% of them singletons.

Material for sequencing was peripheral blood. The receptor comes from a human donor in a cohort sampled during active COVID-19. The chain couples TRBV5-4 to TRBJ2-7; 7 nucleotides agree with TRBD1. This CDR3 reads CASSQKTGREQYF. The CDR3 region has the DNA TGTGCCAGCAGCCAAAAGACAGGGAGAGAGCAGTACTTC.